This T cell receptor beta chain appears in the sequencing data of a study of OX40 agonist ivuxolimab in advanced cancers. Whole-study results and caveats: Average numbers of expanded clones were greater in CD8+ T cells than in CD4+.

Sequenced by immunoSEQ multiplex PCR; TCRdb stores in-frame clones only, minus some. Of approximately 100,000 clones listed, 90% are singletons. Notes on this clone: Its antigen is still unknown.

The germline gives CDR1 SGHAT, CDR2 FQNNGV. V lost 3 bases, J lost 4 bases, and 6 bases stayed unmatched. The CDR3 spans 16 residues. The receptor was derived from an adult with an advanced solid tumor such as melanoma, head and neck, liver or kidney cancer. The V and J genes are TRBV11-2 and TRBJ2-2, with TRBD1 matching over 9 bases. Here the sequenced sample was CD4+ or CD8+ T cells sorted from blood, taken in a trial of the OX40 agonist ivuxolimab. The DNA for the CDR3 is TGTGCCAGCAGCTTTACAGGGGGCGCGGGCACCGGGGAGCTGTTTTTT. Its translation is CASSFTGGAGTGELFF.